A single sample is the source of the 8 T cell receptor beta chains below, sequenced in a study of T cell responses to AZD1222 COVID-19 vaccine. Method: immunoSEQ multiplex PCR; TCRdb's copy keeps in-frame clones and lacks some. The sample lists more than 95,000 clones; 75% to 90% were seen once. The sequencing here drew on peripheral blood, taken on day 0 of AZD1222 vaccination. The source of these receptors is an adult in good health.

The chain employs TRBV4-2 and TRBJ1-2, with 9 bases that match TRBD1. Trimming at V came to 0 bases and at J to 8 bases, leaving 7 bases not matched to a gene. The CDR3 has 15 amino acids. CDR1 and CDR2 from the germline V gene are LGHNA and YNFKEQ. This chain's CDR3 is CASSQEAGTGRGYTF. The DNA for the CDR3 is TGTGCCAGCAGCCAAGAAGCCGGGACAGGGCGGGGCTACACCTTC.

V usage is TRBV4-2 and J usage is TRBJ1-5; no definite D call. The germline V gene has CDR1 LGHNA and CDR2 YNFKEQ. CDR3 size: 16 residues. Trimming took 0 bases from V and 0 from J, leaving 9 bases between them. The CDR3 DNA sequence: TGTGCCAGCAGCCAAGACTACGGGTATAGCAATCAGCCCCAGCATTTT. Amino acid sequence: CASSQDYGYSNQPQHF.

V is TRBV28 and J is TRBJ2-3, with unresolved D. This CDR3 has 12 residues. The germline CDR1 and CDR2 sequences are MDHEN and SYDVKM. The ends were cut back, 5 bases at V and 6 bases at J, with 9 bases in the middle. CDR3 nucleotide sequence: TGTGCCAGCAGTCCCTCAAGGGATACGCAGTATTTT. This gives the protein CASSPSRDTQYF.

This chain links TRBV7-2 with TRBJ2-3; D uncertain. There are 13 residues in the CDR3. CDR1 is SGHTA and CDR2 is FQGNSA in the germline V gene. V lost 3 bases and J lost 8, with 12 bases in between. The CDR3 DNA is TGTGCCAGCAGCTTCCCCCCCGAAGTTACGCAGTATTTT. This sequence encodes CASSFPPEVTQYF.

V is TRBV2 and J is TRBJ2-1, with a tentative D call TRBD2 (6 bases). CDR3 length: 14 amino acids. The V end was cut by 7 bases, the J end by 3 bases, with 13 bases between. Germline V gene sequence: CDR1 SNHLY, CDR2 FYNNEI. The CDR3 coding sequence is TGTGCCAGCACGTATGAGGGAGGCTACAATGAGCAGTTCTTC. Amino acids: CASTYEGGYNEQFF.

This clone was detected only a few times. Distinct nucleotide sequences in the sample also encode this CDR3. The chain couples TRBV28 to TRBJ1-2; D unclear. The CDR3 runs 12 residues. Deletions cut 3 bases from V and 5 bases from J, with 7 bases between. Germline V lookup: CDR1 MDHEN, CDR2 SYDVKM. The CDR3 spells CASSLRLYGYTF. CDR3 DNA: TGTGCCAGCAGTTTGCGATTGTATGGCTACACCTTC.

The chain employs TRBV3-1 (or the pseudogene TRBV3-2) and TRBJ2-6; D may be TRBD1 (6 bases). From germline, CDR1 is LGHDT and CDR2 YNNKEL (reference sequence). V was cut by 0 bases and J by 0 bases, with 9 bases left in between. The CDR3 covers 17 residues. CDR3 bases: TGTGCCAGCAGCCAAGATCCGACAGGCTCTGGGGCCAACGTCCTGACTTTC. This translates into CASSQDPTGSGANVLTF.

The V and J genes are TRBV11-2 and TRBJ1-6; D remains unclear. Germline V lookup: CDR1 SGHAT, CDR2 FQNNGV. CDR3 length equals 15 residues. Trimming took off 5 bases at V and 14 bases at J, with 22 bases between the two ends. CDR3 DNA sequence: TGTGCCAGCAGCCCCCGGACCCGGGAATTCGGGTCCCTCCACTTT. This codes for CASSPRTREFGSLHF.